Here is one T cell receptor beta chain with its context. The target antigen is unknown. The data originate from a study of cytomegalovirus exposure and HLA in healthy donors. CDR3 length: 15 amino acids. The germline V and J ends were trimmed by 2 bases and 2 bases, with 13 bases remaining between them. The V gene's germline CDR1 is WNHNN and CDR2 SYGVQD (reference sequence). Broader study findings: Accurate prediction of HLA-A and HLA-B alleles (for most subjects) was reportedly achieved from TCR beta sequences. In an earlier analysis, in 540 or so donors, most V segments appeared productive either ~87% or ~30% of the time. TCR beta chains numbering some 160 were designated cytomegalovirus-associated.

It was with 60 Vbeta and 13 Jbeta primers that the PCR ran. Generated by immunoSEQ multiplex PCR, the TCRdb table keeps only in-frame clones and is missing some. The sample has about 140,000 clones, about two thirds seen once. When sampled, the donors appeared nominally healthy, though they likely had unrecorded immune exposures. Material for sequencing was PBMCs. This sequence joins TRBV10-1 and TRBJ2-7; a possible D gene is TRBD1 (7 bases). The sequence came from a man in his sixties in good health and CMV-seronegative. Here the CDR3 DNA reads TGCGCCAGCAGTGAGGGGGGGACAGACCCCTACGAGCAGTACTTC. Translated: CASSEGGTDPYEQYF.